The text below deals with one TCR beta chain. Its matching antigen is unknown. Deletions cut 3 bases from V and 4 bases from J, with 15 bases between. The CDR3 has 15 residues. In germline, CDR1 is LNHNV, CDR2 YYDKDF (reference sequence). This sample was taken from a study of cytomegalovirus exposure and HLA in healthy donors. Primers included in the PCR were 60 Vbeta and 13 Jbeta primers. Clones were sequenced by immunoSEQ multiplex PCR, and TCRdb holds only the in-frame ones, with some missing. This sample's clone table lists around 40,000 clones. Overall study findings and caveats: Later analysis demonstrated an association between a missense DCLRE1C variant and TCR beta V- and J-gene trimming. HLA allele associations emerged for about 18,000 TCR beta sequences in a later analysis, at 0.05 false discovery rate. Reportedly, diagnosis of cytomegalovirus status by the classifier showed high specificity and sensitivity.

This sequence was found in a man aged 25-45 years in good health and CMV-seronegative. The chain employs TRBV15 and TRBJ1-2; D is perhaps TRBD1 (6 bases). Source material: PBMCs. CDR3 in amino acids: CATSRTLTGLYGYTF. CDR3 DNA: TGTGCCACCAGCAGGACTTTGACAGGCCTCTATGGCTACACCTTC.